These 11 T cell receptor beta chains were all obtained from the same sample, sequenced in a study of cytomegalovirus exposure and HLA in healthy donors. The PCR contained 60 Vbeta and 13 Jbeta primers. The repertoire was sequenced with immunoSEQ multiplex PCR; TCRdb's copy has only in-frame clones and lacks some. Of roughly 150,000 clones listed, approximately 80% are singletons. The sample comprised PBMCs. The receptor set was obtained from a young woman in good health and CMV-seronegative.

V usage is TRBV5-4 and J usage is TRBJ2-7, with D possibly being TRBD1 (8 bases). This CDR3 has 14 amino acids. V lost 4 bases and J 6 bases, leaving 17 bases between the germline ends. CDR1 and CDR2 from the germline V gene are SGHNT and YYREEE (reference sequence). CDR3 nucleotides: TGTGCCAGCAGCCCTCGACAGGGGAGGGGCGAGCAGTACTTC. It codes for CASSPRQGRGEQYF.

The chain combines TRBV18 with TRBJ2-6; a weak D match, TRBD1 (6 bases). The CDR3 contains 18 residues. Germline V lookup: CDR1 KGHSH, CDR2 LQKENI. Trimming took off 3 bases at V and 2 bases at J, with 17 bases between the two ends. The DNA for the CDR3 is TGTGCCAGCTCACCCGTTGGGACATCCGTGGCTGGGGCCAACGTCCTGACTTTC. This gives the protein CASSPVGTSVAGANVLTF.

The chain is built from TRBV13 and TRBJ2-7; 9 positions agree with TRBD1. Trimming took 5 bases from V and 2 from J; bases not matched to a gene: 7. The germline V gene encodes CDR1 PRHDT and CDR2 FYEKMQ (reference sequence). This CDR3 region has 15 residues. The CDR3 protein is CASSPRQGVTYEQYF. CDR3 coding DNA: TGTGCCAGCAGCCCTAGACAGGGGGTGACCTACGAGCAGTACTTC.

The CDR3 DNA reads TGTGCCAGCAGCTTAGCGGCTAAGGGACAGGGATCTCCGTTGTATGGCTACACCTTC. It specifies CASSLAAKGQGSPLYGYTF. The chain is built from TRBV11-1 and TRBJ1-2, with 9 bases aligning to TRBD1. The CDR3 covers 19 residues. The V segment lost 0 bases and the J segment 5 bases; nucleotides outside the gene matches: 16. CDR1 is SGHAT, CDR2 FQDESV, per germline (reference sequence).

Comment on this clone: This sample includes further DNA sequences coding for the same CDR3. The V gene is TRBV2, the J gene TRBJ2-7, with D maybe TRBD1 (5 bases). V lost 9 bases, J lost 12 bases, and 24 bases lay in between. The CDR3 spans 13 residues. Germline CDR1 SNHLY, CDR2 FYNNEI. The CDR3 spells CASSSQRQGERYF. The CDR3, as DNA: TGTGCCAGTAGTTCCCAACGGCAAGGGGAACGGTACTTC.

This rearrangement joins TRBV5-4 to TRBJ1-1; TRBD1 agrees at 7 bases. Germline values: CDR1 SGHNT, CDR2 YYREEE (reference sequence). This CDR3 is 13 amino acids long. V shed 3 bases and J 8 bases; nucleotides not matched to a gene: 7. The CDR3 region has the DNA TGTGCCAGCAGCTCGGGACAGCTACCAGAAGCTTTCTTT. It translates to CASSSGQLPEAFF.

This CDR3 is CASSVGPREYTDTQYF. The CDR3 region has the DNA TGTGCCAGCAGCGTAGGTCCACGGGAATACACAGATACGCAGTATTTT. J is TRBJ2-3 and V is TRBV9, with D possibly TRBD2 on 5 matching bases. The V end lost 0 bases, the J end lost 2 bases, and 13 bases lay between the germline ends. Germline CDR1 SGDLS, CDR2 YYNGEE. This CDR3 contains 16 residues.

The count of this clone is one. The gene calls are TRBV6-6 and TRBJ2-3; 8 positions agree with TRBD2. CDR1 is MNHNY and CDR2 is SVGAGI in the germline V gene (reference sequence). This CDR3 is 14 amino acids long. Germline trimming cut 6 bases from V and 4 bases from J; bases unmatched to any gene: 6. CDR3 nucleotides: TGTGCCAGCAGGGCACCGGGACTAGCAGATACGCAGTATTTT. It yields the protein CASRAPGLADTQYF.

The V call is TRBV9, the J call TRBJ1-1, with D maybe TRBD1 (5 bases). Germline CDR1 reads SGDLS; CDR2 reads YYNGEE. The CDR3 is made up of 16 amino acids. V was cut by 5 bases and J by 5 bases, with 22 bases left in between. The CDR3 region is CASSFLGGEWGTEAFF. The DNA of the CDR3 is TGTGCCAGCAGTTTCTTGGGGGGGGAATGGGGGACTGAAGCTTTCTTT. Looking up the rest from reference TRBV9 and TRBJ1-1 gives the full variable domain: DSGVTQTPKHLITATGQRVTLRCSPRSGDLSVYWYQQSLDQGLQFLIQYYNGEERAKGNILERFSAQQFPDLHSELNLSSLELGDSALYFCASSFLGGEWGTEAFFGQGTRLTVV.

The V gene is TRBV6-1, the J gene TRBJ2-5, with 7 bases that match TRBD1. CDR3 length: 14 amino acids. The V segment lost 9 bases and the J segment 3 bases; nucleotides outside the gene matches: 10. Per the germline V gene, CDR1 is MNHNS and CDR2 is SASEGT. The CDR3 spells CASSPGTAKETQYF. As DNA, the CDR3 is TGTGCCAGTAGCCCCGGGACAGCGAAAGAGACCCAGTACTTC.

The chain recombines TRBV6-5 with TRBJ2-3; D might be TRBD2 (7 bases). V was cut by 4 bases and J by 2 bases, with 13 bases left in between. The CDR3 is 15 residues long. In germline, CDR1 is MNHEY, CDR2 SVGAGI. For the CDR3, the DNA is TGTGCCAGCAGTTGGCGGGGGCACAACACAGATACGCAGTATTTT. Translated, it gives CASSWRGHNTDTQYF.